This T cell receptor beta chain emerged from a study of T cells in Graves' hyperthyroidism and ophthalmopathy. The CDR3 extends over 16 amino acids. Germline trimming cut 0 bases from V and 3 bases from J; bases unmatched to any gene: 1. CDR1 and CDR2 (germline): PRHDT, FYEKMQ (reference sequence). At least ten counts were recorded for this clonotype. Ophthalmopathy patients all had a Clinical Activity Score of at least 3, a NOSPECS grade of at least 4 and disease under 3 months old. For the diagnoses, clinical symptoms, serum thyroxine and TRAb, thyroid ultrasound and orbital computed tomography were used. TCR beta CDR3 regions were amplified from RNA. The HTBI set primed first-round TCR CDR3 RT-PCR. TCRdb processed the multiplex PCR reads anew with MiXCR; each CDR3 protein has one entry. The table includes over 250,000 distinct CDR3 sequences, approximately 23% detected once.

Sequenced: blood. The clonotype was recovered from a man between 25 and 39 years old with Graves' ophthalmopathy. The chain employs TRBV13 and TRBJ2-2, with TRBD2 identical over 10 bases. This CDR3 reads CASSLGSGRYTGELFF. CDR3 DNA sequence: TGTGCCAGCAGCTTAGGTAGCGGGAGGTACACCGGGGAGCTGTTTTTT.